This T cell receptor beta chain was sequenced during a study of response to subunit inactivated influenza vaccine. Regarding the study as a whole: T cells newly recruited by each seasonal influenza vaccination are few, the authors suggested.

The CDR3 covers 15 residues. Per the germline V gene, CDR1 is LGHNA and CDR2 is YNFKEQ. The germline V and J ends were trimmed by 0 bases and 8 bases, with 14 bases remaining between them. Using its own MiXCR run on the RT-PCR reads, TCRdb lists one record per CDR3 protein. The sample has about 500,000 distinct CDR3 sequences; approximately 17% are singletons. This clonotype turned up a few times. Its antigen is currently unknown. The chain recombines TRBV4-2 with TRBJ2-4; D could derive from TRBD1 or TRBD2 (5 bases each). Sample: CD4+ T cells sorted from PBMCs, taken about 24 months after vaccination. The clonotype originates from a man aged 45 to 70 who received an inactivated influenza vaccine. Written as DNA, the CDR3 is TGTGCCAGCAGCCAAGATTTGATTCGAGGGGACATTCAGTACTTC. As protein: CASSQDLIRGDIQYF.